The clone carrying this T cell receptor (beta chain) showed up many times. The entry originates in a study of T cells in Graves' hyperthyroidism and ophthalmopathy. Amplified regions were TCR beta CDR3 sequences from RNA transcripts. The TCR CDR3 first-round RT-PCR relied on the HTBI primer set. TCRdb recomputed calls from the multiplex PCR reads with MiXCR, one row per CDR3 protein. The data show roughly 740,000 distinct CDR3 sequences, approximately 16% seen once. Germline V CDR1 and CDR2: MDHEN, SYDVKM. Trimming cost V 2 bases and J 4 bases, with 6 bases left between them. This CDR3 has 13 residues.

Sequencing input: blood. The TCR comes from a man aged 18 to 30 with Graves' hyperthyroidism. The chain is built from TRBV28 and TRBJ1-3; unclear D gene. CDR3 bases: TGTGCCAGCAGTTTAGCGCGGGGAAACACCATATATTTT. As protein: CASSLARGNTIYF.